This T cell receptor (beta chain) emerged from a study of cytomegalovirus exposure and HLA in healthy donors. This clone was detected only a few times. The antigen remains undetermined. In the PCR, 60 Vbeta and 13 Jbeta primers were used. TCRdb's table, derived via immunoSEQ multiplex PCR, lists solely in-frame clones and lacks some. The sample shows 90,000 to 130,000 clones, roughly 84% of them seen only once. Overall study findings and caveats: Previously analyzed data showed that most TCR beta V segments were productive at a frequency of about 90% or about 30%. TCR association rates varied by HLA locus in a later analysis, with DRB1 highest and HLA-C lowest.

The TCR originated in a man aged 30-40 years in good health and CMV-seropositive. Specimen: PBMCs.

CDR3 coding DNA: TGTGCCAGCAGCCCGGGGACAGGGTCCAGCGAGCAGTACTTC. It translates to CASSPGTGSSEQYF. The chain employs TRBV7-6 and TRBJ2-7; TRBD1 matches 9 bases. The V gene's germline CDR1 is SGHVS and CDR2 FNYEAQ. CDR3 length equals 14 residues. Trimming took 5 bases from V and 6 from J; bases not matched to a gene: 8.